Sequencing of this TCR beta chain was carried out in a study of T-cell memory formation after mild COVID-19 listed by TCRdb under 2021. A note on the overall study: Most TCR sequence clusters were specific to one of the two donors. T-cell clones expanding and contracting after mild COVID-19 in a couple of donors were tracked by longitudinal TCRalpha and TCRbeta repertoire sequencing. Two young, previously healthy adult volunteers made up the cohort, one male and one female. What the research found in general, with its limitations: From day 15 to 85, contracting clones showed balanced CD4/CD8 phenotypes, whereas a second wave of clones that expanded from day 15 to 37 leaned towards CD4+. Contracting CD4+ clones turned up mainly in the CM and EM memory subsets, whereas EMRA was where CD8+ clones were enriched. SARS-CoV-2 specificity was not confirmed for the second-wave clones peaking on day 37. Some responding clones were detected in pre-infection memory, suggesting pre-existing cross-reactive memory T cells joined the SARS-CoV-2 response. The study covered only a couple of mild cases, and larger cohorts including severe cases with pre-infection samples were considered necessary.

Ficoll-Paque density gradient centrifugation was the method used to isolate PBMCs. From the cysteine through the phenylalanine, the CDR3 covers 16 amino acids. The kept DNA is CDR3 alone, 48 bases in frame from the first base. Trimming leaves V shorter by 4 bases and J shorter by 5 bases, with the junction holding 14 bases beyond the gene matches. According to the germline V gene, CDR1 reads SGHRS and CDR2 reads YFSETQ. This clonotype has just a few counts. Its target antigen remains unknown. Nothing much larger sits one base from this clone, and base qualities are not available. Sequencing instrument: Illumina NovaSeq 6000. Using 5'RACE with constant-segment primers, TCRalpha and TCRbeta cDNA libraries were constructed, with sample barcodes and unique molecular identifiers added in the process. Trizol reagent was used to extract RNA from every sample. The libraries were amplified in two PCR steps, and the second step added a second sample barcode and Illumina TruSeq adapters. Sequencing of libraries was performed on an Illumina NovaSeq with 2 x 150 bp paired-end reads. The original pipeline was this. The reads were demultiplexed and collapsed into UMI-guided consensus sequences using migec v1.2.7. With mixcr v2.1.11, UMI consensuses were aligned to TRA and TRB V and J templates and assembled into clonotypes. A clonotype was counted as expanded or contracted only when both edgeR and NoisET called the clonotype significant, with the noise models trained on biological replicates. edgeR calls used a false discovery rate-adjusted p below 0.01 and a log2 fold-change threshold of 1. As an exploratory analysis of dynamics, PCA with hierarchical clustering was applied to max-normalized trajectories of the 1000 most abundant clonotypes. Separately sequenced CD4+ and CD8+ repertoires were used to assign a CD4 or CD8 phenotype to each responding clone. TCRdb cleaned the public reads at Q25 with fastp, built clones with MiXCR and kept in-frame beta chains. Records with the same CDR3 protein are collapsed into one entry carrying the most frequent genes and DNA. TCRdb, not the authors, supplied the V and J calls. Present in this sample are approximately 260,000 distinct CDR3 sequences, about 20% of which were seen just once. Jointly, the top ten make up 23% of the sample.

The chain is made from TRBV5-1 and TRBJ2-5, and 7 junction bases match TRBD2. The material sequenced was PBMCs or a T cell subset sorted from them (not recorded which). The TCR was taken from a man younger than 30 who had mild COVID-19 (a few samples of this study predate the infection). The sample titles of this study are shuffled in the database, so cell type and time point are left out; the donor was told from shared clones. The DNA reads as follows: TGCGCCAGCAGCCTACCCGGGACTACCACGGGGGAGACCCAGTACTTC. Its protein is CASSLPGTTTGETQYF. With the rest looked up from the reference TRBV5-1 and TRBJ2-5 genes rather than sequenced, the full variable domain is KAGVTQTPRYLIKTRGQQVTLSCSPISGHRSVSWYQQTPGQGLQFLFEYFSETQRNKGNFPGRFSGRQFSNSRSEMNVSTLELGDSALYLCASSLPGTTTGETQYFGPGTRLLVL.